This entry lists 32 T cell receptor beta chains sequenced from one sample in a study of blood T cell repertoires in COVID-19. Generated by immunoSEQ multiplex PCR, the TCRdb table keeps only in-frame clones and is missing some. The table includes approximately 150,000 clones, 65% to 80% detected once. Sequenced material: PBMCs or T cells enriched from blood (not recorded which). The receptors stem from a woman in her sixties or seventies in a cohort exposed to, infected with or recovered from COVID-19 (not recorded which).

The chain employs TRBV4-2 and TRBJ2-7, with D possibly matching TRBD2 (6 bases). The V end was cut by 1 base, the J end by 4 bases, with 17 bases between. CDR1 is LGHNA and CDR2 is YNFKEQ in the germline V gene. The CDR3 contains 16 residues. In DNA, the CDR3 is TGTGCCAGCAGCCAAGCCCCCGCAGCGGGCCCTTACGAGCAGTACTTC. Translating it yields CASSQAPAAGPYEQYF.

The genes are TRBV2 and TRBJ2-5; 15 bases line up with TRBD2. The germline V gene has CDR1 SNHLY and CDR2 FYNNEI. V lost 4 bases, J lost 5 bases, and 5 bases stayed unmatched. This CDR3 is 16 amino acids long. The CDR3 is CASSGGLAGGGETQYF. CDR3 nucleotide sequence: TGTGCCAGCAGTGGAGGACTAGCGGGAGGGGGTGAGACCCAGTACTTC. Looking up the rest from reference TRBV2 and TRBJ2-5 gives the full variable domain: EPEVTQTPSHQVTQMGQEVILRCVPISNHLYFYWYRQILGQKVEFLVSFYNNEISEKSEIFDDQFSVERPDGSNFTLKIRSTKLEDSAMYFCASSGGLAGGGETQYFGPGTRLLVL.

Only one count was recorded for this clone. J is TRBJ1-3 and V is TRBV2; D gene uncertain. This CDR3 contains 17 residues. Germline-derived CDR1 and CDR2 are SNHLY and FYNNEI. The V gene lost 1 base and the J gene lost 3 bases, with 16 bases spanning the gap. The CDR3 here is CASSEGEGRAGGNTIYF. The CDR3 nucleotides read TGTGCCAGCAGTGAAGGGGAAGGCCGGGCGGGTGGAAACACCATATATTTT.

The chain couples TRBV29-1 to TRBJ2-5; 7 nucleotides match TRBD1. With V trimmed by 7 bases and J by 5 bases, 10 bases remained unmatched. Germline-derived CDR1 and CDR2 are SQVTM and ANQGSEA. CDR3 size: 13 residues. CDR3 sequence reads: CSARGTDGETQYF. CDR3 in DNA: TGCAGCGCCAGGGGGACGGACGGGGAGACCCAGTACTTC. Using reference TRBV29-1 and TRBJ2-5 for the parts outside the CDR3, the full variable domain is SAVISQKPSRDICQRGTSLTIQCQVDSQVTMMFWYRQQPGQSLTLIATANQGSEATYESGFVIDKFPISRPNLTFSTLTVSNMSPEDSSIYLCSARGTDGETQYFGPGTRLLVL.

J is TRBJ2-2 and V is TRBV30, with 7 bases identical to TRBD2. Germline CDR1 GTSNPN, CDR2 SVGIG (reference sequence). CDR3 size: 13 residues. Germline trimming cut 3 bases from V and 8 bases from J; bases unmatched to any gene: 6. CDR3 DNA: TGTGCCTGGAGATCTGGGGGGGGAGGGGAGCTGTTTTTT. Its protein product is CAWRSGGGGELFF.

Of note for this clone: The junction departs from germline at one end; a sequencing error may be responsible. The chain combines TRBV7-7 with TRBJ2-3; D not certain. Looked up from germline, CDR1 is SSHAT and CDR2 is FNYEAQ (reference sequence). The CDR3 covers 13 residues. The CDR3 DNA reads TGTGCTAGCAGCCCGACGACTTCCAATACGCAGTATTTT. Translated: CASSPTTSNTQYF.

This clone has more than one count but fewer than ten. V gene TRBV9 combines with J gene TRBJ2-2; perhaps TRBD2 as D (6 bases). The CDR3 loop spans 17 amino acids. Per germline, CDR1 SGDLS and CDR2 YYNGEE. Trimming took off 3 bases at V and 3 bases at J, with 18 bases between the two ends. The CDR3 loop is CASSAQGAGYYTGELFF. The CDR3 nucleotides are TGTGCCAGCAGCGCCCAAGGGGCGGGGTACTACACCGGGGAGCTGTTTTTT. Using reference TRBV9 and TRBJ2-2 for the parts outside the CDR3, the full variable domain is DSGVTQTPKHLITATGQRVTLRCSPRSGDLSVYWYQQSLDQGLQFLIQYYNGEERAKGNILERFSAQQFPDLHSELNLSSLELGDSALYFCASSAQGAGYYTGELFFGEGSRLTVL.

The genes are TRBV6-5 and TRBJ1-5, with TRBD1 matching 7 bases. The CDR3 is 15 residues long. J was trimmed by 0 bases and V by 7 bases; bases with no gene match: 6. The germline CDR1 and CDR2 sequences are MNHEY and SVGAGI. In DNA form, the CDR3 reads TGTGCCAGCAAACGGACAGGAGTTAGCAATCAGCCCCAGCATTTT. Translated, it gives CASKRTGVSNQPQHF.

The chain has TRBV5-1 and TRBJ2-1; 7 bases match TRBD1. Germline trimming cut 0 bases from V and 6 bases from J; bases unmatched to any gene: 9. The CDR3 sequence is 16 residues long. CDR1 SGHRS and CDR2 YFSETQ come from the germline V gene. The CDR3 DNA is TGCGCCAGCAGCTTGGCGGGGACAGCCGCCGTCAATGAGCAGTTCTTC. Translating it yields CASSLAGTAAVNEQFF.

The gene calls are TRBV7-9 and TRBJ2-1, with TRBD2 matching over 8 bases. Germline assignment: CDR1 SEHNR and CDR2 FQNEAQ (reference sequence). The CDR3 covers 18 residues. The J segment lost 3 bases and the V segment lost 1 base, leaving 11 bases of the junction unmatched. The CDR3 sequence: CASSLDNLGTSGYNEQFF. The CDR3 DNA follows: TGTGCCAGCAGCTTAGATAATTTGGGCACTAGCGGCTACAATGAGCAGTTCTTC.

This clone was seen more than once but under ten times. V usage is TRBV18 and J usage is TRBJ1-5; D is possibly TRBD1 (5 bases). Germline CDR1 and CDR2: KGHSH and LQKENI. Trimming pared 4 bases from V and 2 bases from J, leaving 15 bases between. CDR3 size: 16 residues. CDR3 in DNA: TGTGCCAGCTCACGGGGGGTCGGGGGTGGCAATCAGCCCCAGCATTTT. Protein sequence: CASSRGVGGGNQPQHF.

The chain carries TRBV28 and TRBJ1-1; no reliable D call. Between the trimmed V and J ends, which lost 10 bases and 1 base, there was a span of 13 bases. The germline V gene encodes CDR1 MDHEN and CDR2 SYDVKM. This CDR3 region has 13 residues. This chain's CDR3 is CATQSGGNTEAFF. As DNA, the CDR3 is TGTGCCACCCAATCCGGAGGGAACACTGAAGCTTTCTTT.

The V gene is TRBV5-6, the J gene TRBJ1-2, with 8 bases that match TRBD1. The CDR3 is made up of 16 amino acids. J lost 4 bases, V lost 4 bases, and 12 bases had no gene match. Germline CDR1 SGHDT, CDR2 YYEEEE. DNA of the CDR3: TGTGCCAGCAGCACGTTGGGGACAGGAAACGGCTATGGCTACACCTTC. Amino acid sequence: CASSTLGTGNGYGYTF.

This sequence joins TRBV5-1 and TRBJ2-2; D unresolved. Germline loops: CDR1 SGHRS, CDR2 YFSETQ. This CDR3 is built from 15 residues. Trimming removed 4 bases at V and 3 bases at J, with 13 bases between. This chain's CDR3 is CASSPTPQDTGELFF. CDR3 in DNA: TGCGCCAGCAGCCCCACGCCCCAGGACACCGGGGAGCTGTTTTTT. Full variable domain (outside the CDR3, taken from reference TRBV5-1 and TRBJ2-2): KAGVTQTPRYLIKTRGQQVTLSCSPISGHRSVSWYQQTPGQGLQFLFEYFSETQRNKGNFPGRFSGRQFSNSRSEMNVSTLELGDSALYLCASSPTPQDTGELFFGEGSRLTVL.

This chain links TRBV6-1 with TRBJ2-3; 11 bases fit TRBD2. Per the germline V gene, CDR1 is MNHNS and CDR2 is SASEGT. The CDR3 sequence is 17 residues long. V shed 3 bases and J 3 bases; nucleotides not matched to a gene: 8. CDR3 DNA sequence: TGTGCCAGCAGTGACCGGACTAGCGGGCTAGGGACAGATACGCAGTATTTT. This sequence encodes CASSDRTSGLGTDTQYF.

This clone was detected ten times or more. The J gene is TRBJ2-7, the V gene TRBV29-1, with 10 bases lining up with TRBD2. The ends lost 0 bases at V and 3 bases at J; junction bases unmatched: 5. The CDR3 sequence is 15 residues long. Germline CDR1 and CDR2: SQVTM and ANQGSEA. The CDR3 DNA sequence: TGCAGCGTTGAAGAGGGGCTAGCGGGAGTCTACGAGCAGTACTTC. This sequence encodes CSVEEGLAGVYEQYF.

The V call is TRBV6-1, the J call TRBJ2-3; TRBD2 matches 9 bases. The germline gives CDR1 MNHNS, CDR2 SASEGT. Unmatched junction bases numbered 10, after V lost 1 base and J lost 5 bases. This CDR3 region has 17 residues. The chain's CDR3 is CASSEEGLAGNVDTQYF. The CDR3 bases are TGTGCCAGCAGTGAAGAAGGGCTAGCGGGAAATGTAGATACGCAGTATTTT.

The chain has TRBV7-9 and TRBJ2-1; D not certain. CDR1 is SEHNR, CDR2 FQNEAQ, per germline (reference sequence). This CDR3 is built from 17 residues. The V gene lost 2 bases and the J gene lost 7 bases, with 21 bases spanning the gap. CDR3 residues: CASSLIPASVSPNEQFF. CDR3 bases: TGTGCCAGCAGCTTAATACCTGCTAGTGTCAGCCCAAATGAGCAGTTCTTC.

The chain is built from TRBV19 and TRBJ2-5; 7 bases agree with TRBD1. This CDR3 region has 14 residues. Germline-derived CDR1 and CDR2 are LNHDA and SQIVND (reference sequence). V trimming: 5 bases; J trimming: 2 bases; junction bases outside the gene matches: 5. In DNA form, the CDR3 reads TGTGCCAGTAGTTCGGGACAGATGCAAGAGACCCAGTACTTC. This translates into CASSSGQMQETQYF.

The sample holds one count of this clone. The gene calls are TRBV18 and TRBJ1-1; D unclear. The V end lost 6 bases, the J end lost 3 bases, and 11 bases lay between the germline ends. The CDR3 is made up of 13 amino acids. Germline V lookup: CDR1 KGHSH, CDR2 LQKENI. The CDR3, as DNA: TGTGCCAGCTCCTCTTCGCAGGACACTGAAGCTTTCTTT. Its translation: CASSSSQDTEAFF. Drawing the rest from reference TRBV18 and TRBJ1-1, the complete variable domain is NAGVMQNPRHLVRRRGQEARLRCSPMKGHSHVYWYRQLPEEGLKFMVYLQKENIIDESGMPKERFSAEFPKEGPSILRIQQVVRGDSAAYFCASSSSQDTEAFFGQGTRLTVV.

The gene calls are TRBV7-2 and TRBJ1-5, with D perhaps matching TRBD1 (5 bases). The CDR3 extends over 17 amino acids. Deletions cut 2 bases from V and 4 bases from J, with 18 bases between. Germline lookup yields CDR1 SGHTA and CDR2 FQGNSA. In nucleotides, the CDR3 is TGTGCCAGCAGCTTAAGGTTAAGCCCGGAGGGGAATCAGCCCCAGCATTTT. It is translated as CASSLRLSPEGNQPQHF.

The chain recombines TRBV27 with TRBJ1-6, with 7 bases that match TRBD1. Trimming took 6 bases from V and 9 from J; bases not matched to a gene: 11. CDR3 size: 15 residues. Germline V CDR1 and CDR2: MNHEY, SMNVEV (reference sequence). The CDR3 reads CASRIDTNRGSPLHF. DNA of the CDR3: TGTGCCAGCAGAATAGATACCAACAGGGGTTCACCCCTCCACTTT.

The CDR3 loop is CASSLYRYFRQIKNTEAFF. The CDR3 bases are TGTGCCAGCAGTTTATACCGCTACTTTAGACAGATAAAGAACACTGAAGCTTTCTTT. The chain has TRBV28 and TRBJ1-1; D is possibly TRBD1 (5 bases). The ends were cut back, 1 base at V and 1 base at J, with 22 bases in the middle. From germline, CDR1 is MDHEN and CDR2 SYDVKM. The CDR3 is 19 amino acids.

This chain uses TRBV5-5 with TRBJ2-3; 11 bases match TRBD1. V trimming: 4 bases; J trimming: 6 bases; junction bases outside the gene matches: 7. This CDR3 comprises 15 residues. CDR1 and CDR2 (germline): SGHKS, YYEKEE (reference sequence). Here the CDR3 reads CASSGRTGGRDTQYF. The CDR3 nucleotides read TGTGCCAGCAGCGGACGGACAGGGGGCAGGGATACGCAGTATTTT.

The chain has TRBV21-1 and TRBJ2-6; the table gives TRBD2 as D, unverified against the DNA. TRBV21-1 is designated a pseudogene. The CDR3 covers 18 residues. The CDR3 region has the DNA TGTGCCAGCGGAGGGGTCTCTCACAGTCCCTCTGGGGCCAACGTCCTGACTTTC. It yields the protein CASGGVSHSPSGANVLTF.

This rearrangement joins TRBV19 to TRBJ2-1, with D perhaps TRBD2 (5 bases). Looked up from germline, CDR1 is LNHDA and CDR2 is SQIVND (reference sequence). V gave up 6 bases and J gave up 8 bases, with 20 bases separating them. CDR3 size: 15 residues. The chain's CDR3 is CASSRLFRGDHEQFF. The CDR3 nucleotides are TGTGCCAGTAGCCGCCTCTTCCGGGGAGACCATGAGCAGTTCTTC.

CDR3: CASSPGLAGAGNEQFF. CDR3 nucleotides: TGTGCCAGCAGCCCCGGACTAGCGGGAGCTGGGAATGAGCAGTTCTTC. J is TRBJ2-1 and V is TRBV2, with 13 bases identical to TRBD2. Germline V gives CDR1 SNHLY, CDR2 FYNNEI. The CDR3 has 16 amino acids. V shed 6 bases and J 7 bases; nucleotides not matched to a gene: 9. Together with reference TRBV2 and TRBJ2-1, the CDR3 gives the full variable domain: EPEVTQTPSHQVTQMGQEVILRCVPISNHLYFYWYRQILGQKVEFLVSFYNNEISEKSEIFDDQFSVERPDGSNFTLKIRSTKLEDSAMYFCASSPGLAGAGNEQFFGPGTRLTVL.

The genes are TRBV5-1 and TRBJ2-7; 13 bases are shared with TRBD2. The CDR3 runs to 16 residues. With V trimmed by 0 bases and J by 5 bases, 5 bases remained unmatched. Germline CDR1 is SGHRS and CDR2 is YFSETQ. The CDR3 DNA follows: TGCGCCAGCAGCTTGGAGGGGACTAGCGGGAACCACGAGCAGTACTTC. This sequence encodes CASSLEGTSGNHEQYF.

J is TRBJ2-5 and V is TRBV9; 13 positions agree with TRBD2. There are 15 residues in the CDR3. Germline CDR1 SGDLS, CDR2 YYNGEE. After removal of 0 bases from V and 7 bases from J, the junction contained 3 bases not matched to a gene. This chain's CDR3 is CASSVGGTSGTTQYF. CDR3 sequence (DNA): TGTGCCAGCAGCGTAGGGGGGACTAGCGGGACGACCCAGTACTTC.

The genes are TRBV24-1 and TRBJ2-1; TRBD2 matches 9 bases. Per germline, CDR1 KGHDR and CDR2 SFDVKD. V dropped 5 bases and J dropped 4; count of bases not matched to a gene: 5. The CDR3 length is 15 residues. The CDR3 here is CATSGVREGYNEQFF. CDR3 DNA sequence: TGTGCCACCAGTGGAGTGCGGGAGGGTTACAATGAGCAGTTCTTC.

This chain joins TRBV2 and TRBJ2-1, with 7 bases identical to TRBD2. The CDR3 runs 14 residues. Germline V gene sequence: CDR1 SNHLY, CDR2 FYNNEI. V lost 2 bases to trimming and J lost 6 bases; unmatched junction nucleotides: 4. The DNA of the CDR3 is TGTGCCAGCAGTGAATTTACTAGCGTCAATGAGCAGTTCTTC. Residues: CASSEFTSVNEQFF.

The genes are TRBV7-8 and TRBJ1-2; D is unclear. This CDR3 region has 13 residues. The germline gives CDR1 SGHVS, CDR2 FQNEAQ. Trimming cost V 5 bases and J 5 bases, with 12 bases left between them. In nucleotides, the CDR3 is TGTGCCAGCAGCATACTTTCCCCTTATGGCTACACCTTC. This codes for CASSILSPYGYTF. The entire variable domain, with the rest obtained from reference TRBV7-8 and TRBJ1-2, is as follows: GAGVSQSPRYKVAKRGQDVALRCDPISGHVSLFWYQQALGQGPEFLTYFQNEAQLDKSGLPSDRFFAERPEGSVSTLKIQRTQQEDSAVYLCASSILSPYGYTFGSGTRLTVV.